Each of the 28 T cell receptor beta chains below was sequenced from the same sample in a study of blood T cell repertoires in COVID-19. The repertoire was sequenced with immunoSEQ multiplex PCR; TCRdb's copy has only in-frame clones and lacks some. The sample holds some 220,000 clones; about 78% are singletons and the top ten take around 7.7%. Sample: peripheral blood. The receptors stem from a woman aged 70-85 years with acute or convalescent COVID-19.

In DNA, the CDR3 is TGTGCCAGCAGCTTAGGTCGGCGGGGGTTGGGAGAGACCCAGTACTTC. This codes for CASSLGRRGLGETQYF. The chain links TRBV7-6 to TRBJ2-5, with 7 bases fitting TRBD2. V was pared by 1 base and J by 4 bases, with 9 bases of the junction left unmatched. Germline CDR1 is SGHVS and CDR2 is FNYEAQ. This CDR3 is built from 16 residues.

This clone was found a few times. The chain carries TRBV5-1 and TRBJ1-2; tentatively, D is TRBD1 (6 bases). The V end lost 0 bases, the J end lost 2 bases, and 11 bases lay between the germline ends. The CDR3 runs to 15 residues. Germline V CDR1 and CDR2: SGHRS, YFSETQ. CDR3 bases: TGCGCCAGCAGCTTGGCCTCCGGGACAAACTATGGCTACACCTTC. Translation: CASSLASGTNYGYTF.

The rearrangement links TRBV7-8 to TRBJ1-2; no reliable D call. V lost 5 bases and J 4 bases, leaving 17 bases between the germline ends. Per germline, CDR1 SGHVS and CDR2 FQNEAQ. The CDR3 is 15 residues long. The CDR3 loop reads CASSPNLQIPYGYTF. CDR3 nucleotides: TGTGCCAGCAGCCCCAACTTACAGATTCCCTATGGCTACACCTTC.

This clone was seen a handful of times. Additional DNA sequences in this sample encode the identical CDR3. The genes are TRBV10-2 and TRBJ2-5, with 11 bases identical to TRBD2. Germline V gene lookup returns CDR1 WSHSY and CDR2 SAAADI. V shed 6 bases, J shed 4 bases, and the junction held 10 bases outside the gene matches. This CDR3 has 16 residues. DNA for the CDR3: TGCGCCAGCAGGGGGCCTAGCGGGGGGCCGGCAGAGACCCAGTACTTC. This codes for CASRGPSGGPAETQYF.

The CDR3 spells CASSWRGSTDTQYF. The CDR3 coding sequence is TGTGCCAGCAGTTGGCGGGGCAGCACAGATACGCAGTATTTT. The V and J genes are TRBV7-2 and TRBJ2-3, with TRBD2 as a possible D gene (6 bases). V lost 6 bases and J 0 bases, leaving 10 bases between the germline ends. CDR1 and CDR2 from the germline V gene are SGHTA and FQGNSA. This CDR3 spans 14 amino acids.

This clone was recorded at least ten times. This chain links TRBV5-1 with TRBJ2-7; 7 positions match TRBD1. V trimming: 0 bases; J trimming: 1 base; junction bases outside the gene matches: 1. The CDR3 sequence is 14 residues long. Germline V gene data show CDR1 as SGHRS and CDR2 as YFSETQ. The CDR3 region has the DNA TGCGCCAGCAGCTTGGCAGGGGGTTCCTACGAGCAGTACTTC. It specifies CASSLAGGSYEQYF.

This clone was recorded once. J is TRBJ2-7 and V is TRBV9; 15 bases are shared with TRBD2. V lost 0 bases to trimming and J lost 2 bases; unmatched junction nucleotides: 9. The CDR3 contains 19 residues. Germline loops: CDR1 SGDLS, CDR2 YYNGEE. For the CDR3, the DNA is TGTGCCAGCAGCGTAGTAAGGACTAGCGGGGGGGCCAGGGCCTACGAGCAGTACGTC. This sequence encodes CASSVVRTSGGARAYEQYV.

This chain joins TRBV18 and TRBJ1-1; D possibly corresponds to TRBD1 (5 bases). V was trimmed by 6 bases and J by 1 base, leaving 9 bases between them. CDR1 is KGHSH, CDR2 LQKENI, per germline. The CDR3 length is 13 residues. The CDR3: CASSEGQNTEAFF. The CDR3 DNA reads TGTGCCAGCTCCGAAGGACAGAACACTGAAGCTTTCTTT.

The CDR3 coding sequence is TGTGCCAGCAGTTATAACGGGGGGGCCCCTAACCTCACAGATACGCAGTATTTT. Protein sequence: CASSYNGGAPNLTDTQYF. The genes are TRBV6-2 or TRBV6-3 and TRBJ2-3; the match to TRBD2 covers 8 bases. Germline V gene data show CDR1 as MNHEY and CDR2 as SVGEGT. This CDR3 region has 18 residues. Germline trimming cut 3 bases from V and 2 bases from J; bases unmatched to any gene: 13.

CDR3 bases: TGTGCCAGCAGCATCCCAGACAGGTCCTTGGAGCAGTACGTC. It specifies CASSIPDRSLEQYV. J is TRBJ2-7 and V is TRBV6-2 or TRBV6-3; D perhaps matches TRBD1 (6 bases). The CDR3 consists of 14 residues. Germline lookup yields CDR1 MNHEY and CDR2 SVGEGT. V lost 6 bases to trimming and J lost 7 bases, with 19 bases between them.

CDR3 sequence (DNA): TGTGCCAGCCGACAGGACCCTAATTCACCCCTCCACTTT. This translates into CASRQDPNSPLHF. The genes are TRBV6-5 and TRBJ1-6; a weak D match, TRBD1 (6 bases). Between the trimmed V and J ends, which lost 8 bases and 6 bases, there was a span of 11 bases. From germline, CDR1 is MNHEY and CDR2 SVGAGI. The CDR3 runs to 13 residues.

This chain uses TRBV3-1 (or the pseudogene TRBV3-2) with TRBJ2-7, with 7 positions matching TRBD2. The trim removed 1 base at V and 6 bases at J, leaving 6 bases unmatched. The germline V gene encodes CDR1 LGHDT and CDR2 YNNKEL (reference sequence). There are 14 residues in the CDR3. The CDR3 bases are TGTGCCAGCAGCCAAGTTCGGGGAGGGAGCGAGCAGTACTTC. This gives the protein CASSQVRGGSEQYF.

The V gene is TRBV27, the J gene TRBJ2-2; 10 bases are shared with TRBD2. Trimming cost V 6 bases and J 4 bases; bases outside gene matches: 2. The CDR3 length is 14 residues. Germline V gene sequence: CDR1 MNHEY, CDR2 SMNVEV (reference sequence). CDR3 sequence: CASRWTSGTGELFF. The DNA of the CDR3 is TGTGCCAGCAGGTGGACTAGCGGCACCGGGGAGCTGTTTTTT.

The V and J genes are TRBV30 and TRBJ1-1, with 12 bases identical to TRBD1. V was pared by 1 base and J by 11 bases, with 5 bases of the junction left unmatched. CDR3 length: 13 amino acids. Germline-derived CDR1 and CDR2 are GTSNPN and SVGIG (reference sequence). The CDR3, as DNA: TGTGCCTGGAGTGAGGGACAGGGGGCGAGGGCTTTCTTT. Translating gives CAWSEGQGARAFF.

The J gene is TRBJ1-1, the V gene TRBV7-2, with 8 bases identical to TRBD1. This CDR3 comprises 13 residues. Germline lookup yields CDR1 SGHTA and CDR2 FQGNSA. V dropped 5 bases and J dropped 7; count of bases not matched to a gene: 6. CDR3 bases: TGTGCCAGCAGCCCCCAGGGGGCCGGTGAAGCTTTCTTT. Translating it yields CASSPQGAGEAFF.

The genes are TRBV15 and TRBJ2-3, with D unclear. V lost 2 bases, J lost 0 bases, and 6 bases lay in between. This CDR3 region has 14 residues. The germline CDR1 and CDR2 sequences are LNHNV and YYDKDF (reference sequence). The CDR3 DNA follows: TGTGCCACCAGCAGAACTTATAGCACAGATACGCAGTATTTT. Amino acids: CATSRTYSTDTQYF.

V is TRBV7-2 and J is TRBJ2-6; tentatively, D is TRBD1 (6 bases). This CDR3 comprises 16 residues. Germline assignment: CDR1 SGHTA and CDR2 FQGNSA. V dropped 5 bases and J dropped 0 bases, with 11 bases sitting between them. The CDR3: CASSGGQISGANVLTF. CDR3 in DNA: TGTGCCAGCAGCGGCGGACAGATCTCTGGGGCCAACGTCCTGACTTTC.

The chain recombines TRBV5-6 with TRBJ1-4; weak D call: TRBD1 (5 bases). Per germline, CDR1 SGHDT and CDR2 YYEEEE. V lost 4 bases and J 5 bases, leaving 12 bases between the germline ends. The CDR3 contains 14 residues. The CDR3 DNA reads as TGTGCCAGCAGCCGGCGGGGGAGCAATGAAAAACTGTTTTTT. This gives the protein CASSRRGSNEKLFF.

The genes are TRBV7-9 and TRBJ1-6, with 8 bases that match TRBD1. Germline-derived CDR1 and CDR2 are SEHNR and FQNEAQ (reference sequence). CDR3 length equals 15 residues. V dropped 0 bases and J dropped 10; count of bases not matched to a gene: 5. CDR3 region: CASSLATGVGSPLHF. For the CDR3, the DNA is TGTGCCAGCAGCTTAGCGACAGGGGTAGGGTCACCCCTCCACTTT.

The gene calls are TRBV27 and TRBJ2-7, with a weak D call TRBD2 (6 bases). The CDR3 has 16 amino acids. The ends were cut back, 2 bases at V and 4 bases at J, with 18 bases in the middle. In germline, CDR1 is MNHEY, CDR2 SMNVEV (reference sequence). The chain's CDR3 is CASSLDPRGFVYEQYF. The CDR3 nucleotides read TGTGCCAGCAGTTTAGACCCCCGGGGGTTTGTATACGAGCAGTACTTC.

The chain employs TRBV5-1 and TRBJ1-1; 9 positions agree with TRBD1. Germline V gene data show CDR1 as SGHRS and CDR2 as YFSETQ. This CDR3 comprises 17 residues. V lost 4 bases to trimming and J lost 0 bases; unmatched junction nucleotides: 10. CDR3 loop: CASSLVGQGRMNTEAFF. The CDR3 bases are TGCGCCAGCAGCCTAGTGGGACAGGGTCGAATGAACACTGAAGCTTTCTTT.

The genes are TRBV9 and TRBJ2-5, with 8 nucleotides matching TRBD2. V was clipped by 1 base and J by 2 bases; unmatched bases: 1. The CDR3 runs to 14 residues. The germline gives CDR1 SGDLS, CDR2 YYNGEE. DNA for the CDR3: TGTGCCAGCAGCGTACGGGGGGGTCAAGAGACCCAGTACTTC. Protein: CASSVRGGQETQYF.

The chain is built from TRBV5-1 and TRBJ2-5, with 7 positions matching TRBD2. V shed 3 bases and J 0 bases; nucleotides not matched to a gene: 11. The CDR3 is made up of 17 amino acids. Germline V gene data show CDR1 as SGHRS and CDR2 as YFSETQ. Written as DNA, the CDR3 is TGCGCCAGCAGCTCCCAACCTGGGAGGGGAAACCAAGAGACCCAGTACTTC. Its translation: CASSSQPGRGNQETQYF.

V gene TRBV12-3 or TRBV12-4 combines with J gene TRBJ2-3; D is undetermined. The CDR3 has 11 amino acids. V lost 5 bases to trimming and J lost 7 bases, with 7 bases between them. CDR3 nucleotides: TGTGCCAGCAGTAACGCGAATACGCAGTATTTT. Translated: CASSNANTQYF.

This chain links TRBV5-6 with TRBJ2-7; maybe TRBD1 (5 bases). This CDR3 has 14 residues. Germline V gene data show CDR1 as SGHDT and CDR2 as YYEEEE. The V end lost 0 bases, the J end lost 0 bases, and 7 bases lay between the germline ends. The DNA of the CDR3 is TGTGCCAGCAGCTTGGGACAGTCCTCCTACGAGCAGTACTTC. Amino acid sequence: CASSLGQSSYEQYF.

The chain employs TRBV27 and TRBJ2-3, with TRBD1 matching 11 bases. The germline gives CDR1 MNHEY, CDR2 SMNVEV (reference sequence). This CDR3 spans 18 amino acids. V trimming: 0 bases; J trimming: 0 bases; junction bases outside the gene matches: 5. The CDR3 DNA reads as TGTGCCAGCAGTTTATCCGGACAGGGGGCCCTTAGCACAGATACGCAGTATTTT. Translation: CASSLSGQGALSTDTQYF.

This sequence joins TRBV6-5 and TRBJ1-5; tentative D call: TRBD1 (6 bases). Trimming removed 2 bases from V and 8 bases from J, with 16 bases in between. The germline V gene has CDR1 MNHEY and CDR2 SVGAGI. The CDR3 is 15 amino acids. CDR3 nucleotides: TGTGCCAGCAGTTACGCCTCGGGGGGCGGCGAGCCCCAGCATTTT. The encoded protein is CASSYASGGGEPQHF.

The chain joins TRBV7-8 to TRBJ2-6; 7 bases fit TRBD2. J was trimmed by 3 bases and V by 1 base; bases with no gene match: 3. CDR1 and CDR2 (germline): SGHVS, FQNEAQ. CDR3 length equals 16 residues. CDR3: CASSLGEGRGANVLTF. CDR3 sequence (DNA): TGTGCCAGCAGCTTAGGGGAGGGACGTGGGGCCAACGTCCTGACTTTC. The entire variable domain, with the rest obtained from reference TRBV7-8 and TRBJ2-6, is as follows: GAGVSQSPRYKVAKRGQDVALRCDPISGHVSLFWYQQALGQGPEFLTYFQNEAQLDKSGLPSDRFFAERPEGSVSTLKIQRTQQEDSAVYLCASSLGEGRGANVLTFGAGSRLTVL.